This T cell receptor (beta chain) was retrieved from a study of shared clonotypes between healthy human individuals. Study observations and caveats: The sampled material consisted only of blood, and tissue repertoires are likely to differ.

The CDR3 has 14 amino acids. The V gene's germline CDR1 is SNHLY and CDR2 FYNNEI. The V and J ends lost 7 bases and 9 bases, in that order; junction bases with no gene match: 10. Sequenced by immunoSEQ multiplex PCR; TCRdb stores in-frame clones only, minus some. The repertoire consists of roughly 2 million clones, with 90% to 95% occurring once and the leading ten covering 0.13%. With regard to this clone: Its antigen is not identified.

Donors comprised only Caucasian adults living in Nashville, Tennessee. The chain couples TRBV2 to TRBJ2-1, with TRBD1 matching over 9 bases. Sequences were obtained from naive CD4+ T cells sorted from blood. Subset here: CD45RA+ positively selected. The clonotype was recovered from a man aged 18-30 years in good health. CDR3 DNA sequence: TGTGCCAGCACTGGACAGGGGATTGCGGGTGAGCAGTTCTTC. This sequence encodes CASTGQGIAGEQFF.